The next 32 T cell receptor beta chains were all read from a single sample in a study of shared clonotypes between healthy human individuals. Profiled with immunoSEQ multiplex PCR; TCRdb holds only in-frame clones, not every one. The data hold about 2.3 million clones, with 80% to 95% observed a single time. The specimen was naive CD4+ T cells from PBMCs. The subset denotes: CD45RA+ positively selected. These receptor sequences come from a man younger than 30 in good health. Some clones in this sample may be carry-over from other donors' samples.

The chain links TRBV7-8 to TRBJ2-7; 7 nucleotides agree with TRBD2. Germline V gene sequence: CDR1 SGHVS, CDR2 FQNEAQ. The CDR3 loop spans 14 amino acids. After removal of 5 bases from V and 11 bases from J, the junction contained 15 bases not matched to a gene. The CDR3 region is CASSARLAPPREYF. The CDR3 bases are TGTGCCAGCAGCGCGCGACTAGCTCCACCGAGGGAGTACTTC.

The CDR3 DNA reads as TGTGCCACCAGCAGAACCCAGGCAACGGATGAGCAGTTCTTC. Its translation: CATSRTQATDEQFF. V is TRBV15 and J is TRBJ2-1; D is undetermined. CDR3 size: 14 residues. Trimming left V 2 bases short and J 8 bases short, with 13 bases between. Germline V lookup: CDR1 LNHNV, CDR2 YYDKDF (reference sequence).

This sequence joins TRBV20-1 and TRBJ2-7; no clear D. This CDR3 region has 10 residues. V was pared by 8 bases and J by 2 bases, with 7 bases between. Germline V CDR1 and CDR2: DFQATT, SNEGSKA (reference sequence). CDR3 in DNA: TGCAGTCCGTCAGCCTACGAGCAGTACTTC. Encoded protein: CSPSAYEQYF.

The chain links TRBV28 to TRBJ2-2; 7 bases are shared with TRBD1. CDR1 is MDHEN and CDR2 is SYDVKM in the germline V gene. CDR3 size: 16 residues. With V trimmed by 5 bases and J by 7 bases, 13 bases remained unmatched. For the CDR3, the DNA is TGTGCCAGCAGTCCGCCGGGGCAGGGGGTAGGCGGGGAGCTGTTTTTT. It specifies CASSPPGQGVGGELFF.

The chain recombines TRBV6-6 with TRBJ2-2; the match to TRBD1 covers 7 bases. V trimming: 4 bases; J trimming: 4 bases; junction bases outside the gene matches: 9. From germline, CDR1 is MNHNY and CDR2 SVGAGI (reference sequence). The CDR3 sequence is 16 residues long. The CDR3 DNA is TGTGCCAGCAGTTCGTTATTCAGGGGGATCACCGGGGAGCTGTTTTTT. This encodes CASSSLFRGITGELFF.

The rearrangement uses TRBV18 and TRBJ1-2; D is ambiguous. Trimming removed 2 bases at V and 2 bases at J, with 12 bases between. The length of the CDR3 is 15 residues. Germline V gene lookup returns CDR1 KGHSH and CDR2 LQKENI. CDR3 coding DNA: TGTGCCAGCTCACCAGGCCCGGAGCCCAACTATGGCTACACCTTC. It codes for CASSPGPEPNYGYTF.

The V and J genes are TRBV6-5 and TRBJ1-4, with D possibly TRBD1 on 5 matching bases. This CDR3 contains 15 residues. Per germline, CDR1 MNHEY and CDR2 SVGAGI. Trimming pared 6 bases from V and 10 bases from J, leaving 21 bases between. The CDR3 DNA reads as TGTGCCAGCAGCAGGGACCCCCCGCCTGGTAGAAAACTGTTTTTT. This codes for CASSRDPPPGRKLFF.

The chain joins TRBV5-4 to TRBJ1-5; D perhaps matches TRBD1 (5 bases). CDR1 SGHNT and CDR2 YYREEE come from the germline V gene (reference sequence). V lost 2 bases and J 6 bases, leaving 9 bases between the germline ends. The CDR3 is made up of 13 amino acids. CDR3 residues: CASSLGDGQPQHF. The CDR3 DNA sequence: TGTGCCAGCAGCTTAGGGGATGGTCAGCCCCAGCATTTT.

The V call is TRBV13, the J call TRBJ2-4; 7 nucleotides line up with TRBD1. J lost 4 bases, V lost 0 bases, and 6 bases had no gene match. The V gene's germline CDR1 is PRHDT and CDR2 FYEKMQ (reference sequence). This CDR3 has 16 residues. The CDR3 region is CASSLGRTGEKNIQYF. CDR3 nucleotides: TGTGCCAGCAGCTTAGGCAGAACAGGGGAAAAAAACATTCAGTACTTC.

The table lists this clone with a count of one. This chain connects TRBV19 to TRBJ1-2; D is unresolved. Trimming removed 7 bases at V and 4 bases at J, with 10 bases between. Germline CDR1 reads LNHDA; CDR2 reads SQIVND (reference sequence). This CDR3 comprises 12 residues. This chain's CDR3 is CASKGPSYGYTF. DNA of the CDR3: TGTGCCAGTAAAGGGCCAAGCTATGGCTACACCTTC.

The chain is built from TRBV5-1 and TRBJ1-1, with a weak D call TRBD1 (6 bases). Trimming stripped 0 bases from V and 3 bases from J, with 12 bases between. This CDR3 is 15 amino acids long. Germline V gives CDR1 SGHRS, CDR2 YFSETQ. CDR3 DNA: TGCGCCAGCAGCTTGGTTATCGGGGGCTACACTGAAGCTTTCTTT. This gives the protein CASSLVIGGYTEAFF.

The gene calls are TRBV18 and TRBJ2-3; 8 bases fit TRBD2. The CDR3 consists of 17 residues. The V segment lost 2 bases and the J segment 0 bases; nucleotides outside the gene matches: 7. Per the germline V gene, CDR1 is KGHSH and CDR2 is LQKENI. The DNA for the CDR3 is TGTGCCAGCTCACCAAGCCTAGCGGGCCATAGCACAGATACGCAGTATTTT. Protein sequence: CASSPSLAGHSTDTQYF. Full variable domain (rest looked up from reference TRBV18 and TRBJ2-3): NAGVMQNPRHLVRRRGQEARLRCSPMKGHSHVYWYRQLPEEGLKFMVYLQKENIIDESGMPKERFSAEFPKEGPSILRIQQVVRGDSAAYFCASSPSLAGHSTDTQYFGPGTRLTVL.

The gene calls are TRBV7-9 and TRBJ1-2; D gene ambiguous. Trimming stripped 0 bases from V and 4 bases from J, with 12 bases between. The CDR3 loop spans 15 amino acids. Germline V CDR1 and CDR2: SEHNR, FQNEAQ (reference sequence). The CDR3 loop reads CASSLAAAMGYGYTF. In DNA, the CDR3 is TGTGCCAGCAGCTTAGCGGCAGCGATGGGCTATGGCTACACCTTC.

This clone occurred once. The J gene is TRBJ2-1, the V gene TRBV28, with 7 bases lining up with TRBD2. Per the germline V gene, CDR1 is MDHEN and CDR2 is SYDVKM. Trimming cost V 3 bases and J 8 bases; bases outside gene matches: 19. CDR3 length equals 18 residues. The DNA for the CDR3 is TGTGCCAGCAGTTTGGTTGCCTTCGGGAGGACCCGAGGGGATGAGCAGTTCTTC. As protein: CASSLVAFGRTRGDEQFF. Variable domain in full (rest from reference TRBV28 and TRBJ2-1): DVKVTQSSRYLVKRTGEKVFLECVQDMDHENMFWYRQDPGLGLRLIYFSYDVKMKEKGDIPEGYSVSREKKERFSLILESASTNQTSMYLCASSLVAFGRTRGDEQFFGPGTRLTVL.

The J gene is TRBJ1-2, the V gene TRBV5-6; D is perhaps TRBD1 (5 bases). V was shortened by 4 bases and J by 0 bases, with 10 bases between the two germline ends. The CDR3 has 14 amino acids. Germline CDR1 and CDR2: SGHDT and YYEEEE. The CDR3 DNA reads TGTGCCAGCAGCCACCTGGACACTAACTATGGCTACACCTTC. This sequence encodes CASSHLDTNYGYTF.

The chain is built from TRBV5-1 and TRBJ1-3; D gene unclear. This CDR3 has 16 amino acids. Germline CDR1 and CDR2: SGHRS and YFSETQ. V shed 0 bases and J shed 1 base, with 11 bases lying between them. The CDR3: CASSLAGLRSGNTIYF. CDR3 in DNA: TGCGCCAGCAGCTTGGCGGGCCTCAGGTCTGGAAACACCATATATTTT. The complete variable domain, with remaining parts taken from reference TRBV5-1 and TRBJ1-3, reads KAGVTQTPRYLIKTRGQQVTLSCSPISGHRSVSWYQQTPGQGLQFLFEYFSETQRNKGNFPGRFSGRQFSNSRSEMNVSTLELGDSALYLCASSLAGLRSGNTIYFGEGSWLTVV.

The chain employs TRBV6-6 and TRBJ1-2; tentatively, D is TRBD1 (5 bases). The CDR3 sequence is 14 residues long. Germline CDR1 reads MNHNY; CDR2 reads SVGAGI (reference sequence). V shed 7 bases and J shed 8 bases, with 20 bases lying between them. CDR3 coding DNA: TGTGCCAGCATCCGGGAACCGGGACCAGCGGGCTACACCTTC. Protein product: CASIREPGPAGYTF.

The chain couples TRBV5-4 to TRBJ2-5; 9 bases agree with TRBD2. This CDR3 region has 16 residues. V was clipped by 0 bases and J by 4 bases; unmatched bases: 7. CDR1 and CDR2 (germline): SGHNT, YYREEE (reference sequence). The CDR3 DNA sequence: TGTGCCAGCAGCTTGGCCGGCGGGAGGGCCCTAGAGACCCAGTACTTC. Translating it yields CASSLAGGRALETQYF.

In DNA, the CDR3 is TGTGCCATCAGCGTTGACAGTAACTATGGCTACACCTTC. It translates to CAISVDSNYGYTF. The chain has TRBV10-3 and TRBJ1-2, with D perhaps matching TRBD1 (5 bases). V lost 6 bases and J 1 base, leaving 9 bases between the germline ends. This CDR3 has 13 residues. CDR1 and CDR2 (germline): ENHRY, SYGVKD.

With respect to this clone: The same CDR3 also results from other DNA sequences found in this sample. V and J are TRBV19 and TRBJ2-3; 8 bases match TRBD2. The CDR3 sequence is 15 residues long. Trimming removed 3 bases from V and 3 bases from J; junction bases left unmatched: 5. The V gene's germline CDR1 is LNHDA and CDR2 SQIVND (reference sequence). CDR3 nucleotide sequence: TGTGCCAGTAGTATCCTAGCGGGTGGGACAGATACGCAGTATTTT. This codes for CASSILAGGTDTQYF.

This chain links TRBV2 with TRBJ1-2; weak D call: TRBD1 (5 bases). The CDR3 loop spans 13 amino acids. Per germline, CDR1 SNHLY and CDR2 FYNNEI. The V and J ends lost 8 bases and 2 bases respectively, with 12 bases between them. The CDR3 protein is CASGIRENYGYTF. DNA for the CDR3: TGTGCCAGCGGGATCAGGGAGAACTATGGCTACACCTTC.

The chain is built from TRBV4-2 and TRBJ2-5, with a weak D call TRBD1 (5 bases). CDR3 size: 17 residues. Germline lookup yields CDR1 LGHNA and CDR2 YNFKEQ. V was cut by 1 base and J by 2 bases, with 17 bases left in between. The CDR3 sequence: CASSQAQGTPNQETQYF. The DNA of the CDR3 is TGTGCCAGCAGCCAAGCCCAGGGAACCCCCAATCAAGAGACCCAGTACTTC.

The J gene is TRBJ1-4, the V gene TRBV5-6, with 7 bases identical to TRBD1. J was trimmed by 4 bases and V by 4 bases; bases with no gene match: 7. The CDR3 spans 15 residues. The germline V gene has CDR1 SGHDT and CDR2 YYEEEE. CDR3 amino acids: CASSLTGRGNEKLFF. CDR3 DNA sequence: TGTGCCAGCAGCCTGACAGGGAGGGGTAATGAAAAACTGTTTTTT.

The chain employs TRBV7-2 and TRBJ1-5; a weak D match, TRBD1 (5 bases). V lost 5 bases and J lost 3, with 8 bases in between. The CDR3 spans 13 residues. Germline lookup yields CDR1 SGHTA and CDR2 FQGNSA. CDR3 amino acids: CASSLQANQPQHF. In DNA, the CDR3 is TGTGCCAGCAGCCTACAGGCCAATCAGCCCCAGCATTTT.

Remarks on this clone: Other DNA variants within this sample encode the same CDR3. The V and J genes are TRBV5-1 and TRBJ2-7; no reliable D call. The CDR3 consists of 15 residues. CDR1 is SGHRS, CDR2 YFSETQ, per germline. V gave up 0 bases and J gave up 0 bases, with 10 bases separating them. The CDR3 DNA reads as TGCGCCAGCAGCTTGGGTGCAGGCCTCTCCTACGAGCAGTACTTC. Protein: CASSLGAGLSYEQYF. The full variable domain, in which reference TRBV5-1 and TRBJ2-7 provide the parts outside the CDR3, is KAGVTQTPRYLIKTRGQQVTLSCSPISGHRSVSWYQQTPGQGLQFLFEYFSETQRNKGNFPGRFSGRQFSNSRSEMNVSTLELGDSALYLCASSLGAGLSYEQYFGPGTRLTVT.

The chain couples TRBV30 to TRBJ2-7; 12 positions match TRBD2. Germline CDR1 is GTSNPN and CDR2 is SVGIG (reference sequence). Trimming took 2 bases from V and 2 from J; bases not matched to a gene: 7. The CDR3 has 16 amino acids. The CDR3 DNA sequence: TGTGCCTGGAGTACCCGGACTAGCGGGGTTACCTACGAGCAGTACTTC. Translating it yields CAWSTRTSGVTYEQYF. Complete variable domain (other parts from reference TRBV30 and TRBJ2-7): SQTIHQWPATLVQPVGSPLSLECTVEGTSNPNLYWYRQAAGRGLQLLFYSVGIGQISSEVPQNLSASRPQDRQFILSSKKLLLSDSGFYLCAWSTRTSGVTYEQYFGPGTRLTVT.

The chain recombines TRBV30 with TRBJ1-3; tentative D call: TRBD1 (6 bases). There are 15 residues in the CDR3. V lost 0 bases to trimming and J lost 2 bases, with 11 bases between them. Germline loops: CDR1 GTSNPN, CDR2 SVGIG (reference sequence). CDR3 coding DNA: TGTGCCTGGAGTGTTGGGGGCATCACTGGAAACACCATATATTTT. Translated, it gives CAWSVGGITGNTIYF.

V and J are TRBV11-2 and TRBJ2-6; no firm D call. Per germline, CDR1 SGHAT and CDR2 FQNNGV. The CDR3 has 15 amino acids. The V and J ends lost 5 bases and 1 base respectively, with 9 bases between them. CDR3 in amino acids: CASSRLSSGANVLTF. CDR3 nucleotide sequence: TGTGCCAGCAGCCGATTGTCTTCTGGGGCCAACGTCCTGACTTTC.

This clone was counted once. The genes are TRBV5-5 and TRBJ2-7, with TRBD2 matching over 9 bases. CDR3 length: 14 residues. After removal of 1 base from V and 5 bases from J, the junction contained 4 bases not matched to a gene. Germline lookup yields CDR1 SGHKS and CDR2 YYEKEE (reference sequence). CDR3 amino acids: CASSLLGLAHEQYF. CDR3 nucleotide sequence: TGTGCCAGCAGCTTGTTGGGACTAGCCCACGAGCAGTACTTC.

V gene TRBV27 combines with J gene TRBJ1-5; the D gene is possibly TRBD1 (6 bases). V was pared by 4 bases and J by 7 bases, with 17 bases between. This CDR3 has 15 amino acids. The V gene's germline CDR1 is MNHEY and CDR2 SMNVEV (reference sequence). CDR3 residues: CASSSLDRSKQPQHF. CDR3 DNA sequence: TGTGCCAGCAGTTCGTTAGACAGGTCGAAGCAGCCCCAGCATTTT.

V is TRBV11-2 and J is TRBJ2-2; 7 bases line up with TRBD2. The CDR3 spans 17 residues. Per the germline V gene, CDR1 is SGHAT and CDR2 is FQNNGV. The ends lost 1 base at V and 7 bases at J; junction bases unmatched: 12. The CDR3 DNA sequence: TGTGCCAGCAGCTTAGTGGACTGGGGCGGGAGTGGCGGGGAGCTGTTTTTT. This translates into CASSLVDWGGSGGELFF.

V and J are TRBV6-5 and TRBJ2-1; the match to TRBD2 covers 10 bases. Germline trimming cut 0 bases from V and 12 bases from J; bases unmatched to any gene: 11. CDR1 and CDR2 from the germline V gene are MNHEY and SVGAGI. CDR3 length equals 16 residues. The CDR3 spells CASSYSRLAGESGQFF. In DNA, the CDR3 is TGTGCCAGCAGTTACTCTCGGCTAGCGGGAGAATCAGGGCAGTTCTTC.